This T cell receptor (beta chain) was captured in a study of blood T cell repertoires in COVID-19. About the research overall: PBMCs, B-cell-depleted T cells, or T cells provided the cDNA or gDNA that made up the material.

Authors' data handling: Nucleated cell number was recorded as an estimate derived from reference gene primer amplification. Method: immunoSEQ multiplex PCR; TCRdb's copy keeps in-frame clones and lacks some. V, J and clone size were drawn from that table, and D and trimming were deduced from the DNA. The repertoire has around 220,000 clones, around 90% of them found once; the top ten carry around 2%. Before being deemed recovered, Cohort 3 donors had two negative PCRs, clearance, or symptom resolution. The CDR3 is 15 amino acids. The ends lost 3 bases at V and 9 bases at J; junction bases unmatched: 12. Germline V lookup: CDR1 SNHLY, CDR2 FYNNEI.

The rearrangement uses TRBV2 and TRBJ1-1, with 8 bases lining up with TRBD1. The receptor was derived from a woman aged 18-29 years who had recovered from COVID-19. Sequencing was done on a sample of PBMCs or T cells enriched from blood (not recorded which). This chain's CDR3 is CASSDQTGAGLKAFF. DNA for the CDR3: TGTGCCAGCAGTGACCAGACAGGGGCAGGGCTAAAAGCTTTCTTT.